The entry that follows covers one T cell receptor (beta chain) sequence. This sample is part of a study of T cell responses to AZD1222 COVID-19 vaccine. Sequencing used immunoSEQ multiplex PCR; TCRdb keeps in-frame clones, though not all of them. The sample contains some 150,000 clones, about 91% of which appear only once. V was cut by 0 bases and J by 6 bases, with 15 bases left in between. CDR3 length equals 15 residues. The germline CDR1 and CDR2 sequences are SGHRS and YFSETQ. The sequence came from an adult in good health. Specimen: peripheral blood, collected on day 0 of MenACWY control vaccination. The chain joins TRBV5-1 to TRBJ1-1; possibly TRBD1 for D (6 bases). This CDR3 reads CASSLETGLIAEAFF. For the CDR3, the DNA is TGCGCCAGCAGCTTGGAAACAGGGCTTATCGCTGAAGCTTTCTTT.